The TCR beta chain described here comes from a study of blood T cell repertoires in COVID-19. This CDR3 contains 12 residues. V was trimmed by 2 bases and J by 8 bases, leaving 9 bases between them. Germline V gene sequence: CDR1 LNHDA, CDR2 SQIVND (reference sequence). In the authors' workflow: Reference gene primer amplification gave estimated nucleated cell counts. The assay was immunoSEQ multiplex PCR, and TCRdb's table has in-frame clones only and misses some. V, J and clone size are those of that table, while D and trimming were read from the DNA. The sample has about 79,000 clones, 85% to 90% seen once.

This clonotype originated in a man between 65 and 80 years old with active or convalescent COVID-19. Sequencing was done on a sample of peripheral blood. The chain has TRBV19 and TRBJ1-1; D possibly corresponds to TRBD1 (6 bases). CDR3 sequence reads: CASSILQGEAFF. CDR3 DNA sequence: TGTGCCAGTAGTATATTACAGGGAGAAGCTTTCTTT. The full variable domain, with the rest looked up from reference TRBV19 and TRBJ1-1, is DGGITQSPKYLFRKEGQNVTLSCEQNLNHDAMYWYRQDPGQGLRLIYYSQIVNDFQKGDIAEGYSVSREKKESFPLTVTSAQKNPTAFYLCASSILQGEAFFGQGTRLTVV.